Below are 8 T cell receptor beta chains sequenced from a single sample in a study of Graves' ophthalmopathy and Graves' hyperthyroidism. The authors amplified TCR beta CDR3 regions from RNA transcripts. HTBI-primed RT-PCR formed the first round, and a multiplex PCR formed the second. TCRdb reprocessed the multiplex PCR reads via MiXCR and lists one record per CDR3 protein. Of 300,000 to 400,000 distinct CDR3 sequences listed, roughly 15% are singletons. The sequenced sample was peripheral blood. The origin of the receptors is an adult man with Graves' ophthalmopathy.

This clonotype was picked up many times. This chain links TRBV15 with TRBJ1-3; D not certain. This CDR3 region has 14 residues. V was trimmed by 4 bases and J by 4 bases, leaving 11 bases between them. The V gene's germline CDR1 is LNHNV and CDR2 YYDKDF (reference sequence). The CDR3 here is CATSMALSGNTIYF. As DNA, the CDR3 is TGTGCCACCAGCATGGCTCTTTCAGGAAACACCATATATTTT.

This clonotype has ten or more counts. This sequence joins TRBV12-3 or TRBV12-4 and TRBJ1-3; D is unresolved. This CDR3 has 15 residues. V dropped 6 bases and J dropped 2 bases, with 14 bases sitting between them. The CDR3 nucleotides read TGTGCCAGCAGCCCCCGGGTTACGGCTGGAAACACCATATATTTT. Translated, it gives CASSPRVTAGNTIYF.

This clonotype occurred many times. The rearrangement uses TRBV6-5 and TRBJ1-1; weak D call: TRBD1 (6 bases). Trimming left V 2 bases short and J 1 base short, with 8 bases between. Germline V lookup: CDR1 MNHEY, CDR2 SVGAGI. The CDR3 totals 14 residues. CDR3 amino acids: CASSYGGPNTEAFF. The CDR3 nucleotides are TGTGCCAGCAGTTACGGGGGCCCGAACACTGAAGCTTTCTTT.

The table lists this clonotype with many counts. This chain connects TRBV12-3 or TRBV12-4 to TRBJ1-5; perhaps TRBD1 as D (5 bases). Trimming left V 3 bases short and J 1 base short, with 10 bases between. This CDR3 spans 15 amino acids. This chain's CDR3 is CASSLGVGSNQPQHF. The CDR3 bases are TGTGCCAGCAGTTTGGGGGTTGGGAGCAATCAGCCCCAGCATTTT.

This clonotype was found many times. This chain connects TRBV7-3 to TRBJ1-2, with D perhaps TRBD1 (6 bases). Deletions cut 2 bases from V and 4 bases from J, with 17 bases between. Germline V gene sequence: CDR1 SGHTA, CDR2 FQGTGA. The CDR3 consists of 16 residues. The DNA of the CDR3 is TGTGCCAGCAGCTTAGAGGGAGGACAGTCGACCTATGGCTACACCTTC. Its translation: CASSLEGGQSTYGYTF.

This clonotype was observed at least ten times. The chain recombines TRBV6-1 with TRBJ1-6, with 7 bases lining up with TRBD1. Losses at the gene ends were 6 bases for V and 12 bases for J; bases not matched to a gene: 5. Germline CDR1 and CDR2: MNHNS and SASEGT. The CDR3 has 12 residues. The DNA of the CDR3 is TGTGCCAGCAGCCCGAACAGGGGACCCCTCCACTTT. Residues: CASSPNRGPLHF.

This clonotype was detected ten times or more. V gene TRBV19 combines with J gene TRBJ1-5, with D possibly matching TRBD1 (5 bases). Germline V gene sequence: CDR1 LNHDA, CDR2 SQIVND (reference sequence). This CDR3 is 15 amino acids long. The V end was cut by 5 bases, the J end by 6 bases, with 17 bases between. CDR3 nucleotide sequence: TGTGCCAGTAGTGCCCGGGGGAGGTGGGCTCAGCCCCAGCATTTT. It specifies CASSARGRWAQPQHF. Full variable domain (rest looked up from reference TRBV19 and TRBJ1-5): DGGITQSPKYLFRKEGQNVTLSCEQNLNHDAMYWYRQDPGQGLRLIYYSQIVNDFQKGDIAEGYSVSREKKESFPLTVTSAQKNPTAFYLCASSARGRWAQPQHFGDGTRLSIL.

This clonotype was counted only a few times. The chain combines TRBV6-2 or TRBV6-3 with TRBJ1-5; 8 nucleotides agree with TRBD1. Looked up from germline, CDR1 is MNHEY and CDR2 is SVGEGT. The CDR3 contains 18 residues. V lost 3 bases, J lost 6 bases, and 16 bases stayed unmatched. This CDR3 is CASSYEPPAGQGSQPQHF. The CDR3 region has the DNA TGTGCCAGCAGTTATGAGCCACCCGCCGGACAGGGCAGTCAGCCCCAGCATTTT.